A single T cell receptor (beta chain) is shown here with its context. The antigen is unknown. These data are taken from a study of shared clonotypes between healthy human individuals. Study-level findings and limits: Clonotype sharing among donors was thought likely to change with sequencing depth.

Method: immunoSEQ multiplex PCR; TCRdb's copy keeps in-frame clones and lacks some. The sample shows 2 million to 2.5 million clones, around 93% of them seen only once. Germline CDR1 reads MNHEY; CDR2 reads SVGAGI. Trimming removed 0 bases at V and 3 bases at J, with 8 bases between. CDR3 length: 14 amino acids. The clonotype was recovered from a man aged 18 to 29 in good health. Some clones in this sample may be carry-over from other donors' samples. The sequenced material came from naive CD4+ T cells from PBMCs. Noted subset: CD45RA+ positively selected. The chain employs TRBV6-5 and TRBJ2-5; maybe TRBD2 (6 bases). The CDR3 loop is CASSYSGGEETQYF. The CDR3 DNA sequence: TGTGCCAGCAGTTACTCTGGAGGGGAAGAGACCCAGTACTTC.